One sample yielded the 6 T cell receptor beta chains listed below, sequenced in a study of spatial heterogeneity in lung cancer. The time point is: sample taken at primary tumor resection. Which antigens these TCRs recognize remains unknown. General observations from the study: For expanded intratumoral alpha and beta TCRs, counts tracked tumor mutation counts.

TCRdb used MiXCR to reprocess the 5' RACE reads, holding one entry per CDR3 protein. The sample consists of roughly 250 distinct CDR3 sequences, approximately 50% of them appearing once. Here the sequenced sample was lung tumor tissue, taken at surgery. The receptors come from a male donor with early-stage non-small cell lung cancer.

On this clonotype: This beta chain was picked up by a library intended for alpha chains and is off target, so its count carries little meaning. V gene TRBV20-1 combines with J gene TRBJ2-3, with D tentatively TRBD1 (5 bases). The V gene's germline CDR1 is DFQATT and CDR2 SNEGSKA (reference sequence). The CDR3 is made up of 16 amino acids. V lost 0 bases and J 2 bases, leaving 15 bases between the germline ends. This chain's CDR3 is CSARDWAGPSTDTQYF. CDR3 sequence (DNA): TGCAGTGCTAGAGATTGGGCAGGGCCATCCACAGATACGCAGTATTTT.

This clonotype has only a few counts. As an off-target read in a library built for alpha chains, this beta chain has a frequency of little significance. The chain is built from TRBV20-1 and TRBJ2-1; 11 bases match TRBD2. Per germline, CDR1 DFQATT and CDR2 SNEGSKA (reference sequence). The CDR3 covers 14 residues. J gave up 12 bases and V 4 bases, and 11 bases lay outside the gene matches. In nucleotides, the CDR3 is TGCAGTGCTACAACTAGCGGGGGCCCTCCCGGGCAGTTCTTC. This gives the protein CSATTSGGPPGQFF.

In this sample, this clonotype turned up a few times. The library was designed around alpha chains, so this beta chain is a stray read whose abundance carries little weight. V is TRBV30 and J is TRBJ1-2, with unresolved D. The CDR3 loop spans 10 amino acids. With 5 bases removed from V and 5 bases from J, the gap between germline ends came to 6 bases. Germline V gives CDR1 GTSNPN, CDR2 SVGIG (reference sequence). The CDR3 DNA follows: TGTGCCTGGTATAGGTATGGCTACACCTTC. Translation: CAWYRYGYTF. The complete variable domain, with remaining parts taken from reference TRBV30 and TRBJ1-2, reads SQTIHQWPATLVQPVGSPLSLECTVEGTSNPNLYWYRQAAGRGLQLLFYSVGIGQISSEVPQNLSASRPQDRQFILSSKKLLLSDSGFYLCAWYRYGYTFGSGTRLTVV.

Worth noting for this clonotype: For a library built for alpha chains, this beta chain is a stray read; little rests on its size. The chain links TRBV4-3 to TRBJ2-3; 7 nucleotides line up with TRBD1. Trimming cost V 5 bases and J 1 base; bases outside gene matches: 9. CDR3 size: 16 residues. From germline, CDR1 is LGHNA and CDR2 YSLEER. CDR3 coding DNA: TGCGCCAGCAGCTCGACAGGGATCGAGGGCACAGATACGCAGTATTTT. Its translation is CASSSTGIEGTDTQYF.

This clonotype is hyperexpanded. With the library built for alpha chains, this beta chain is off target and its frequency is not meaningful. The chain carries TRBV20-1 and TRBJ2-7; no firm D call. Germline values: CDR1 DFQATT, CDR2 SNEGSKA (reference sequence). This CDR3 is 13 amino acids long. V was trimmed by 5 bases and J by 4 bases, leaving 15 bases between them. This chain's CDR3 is CSAGPKEIYEQYF. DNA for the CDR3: TGCAGTGCTGGGCCGAAAGAAATTTACGAGCAGTACTTC.

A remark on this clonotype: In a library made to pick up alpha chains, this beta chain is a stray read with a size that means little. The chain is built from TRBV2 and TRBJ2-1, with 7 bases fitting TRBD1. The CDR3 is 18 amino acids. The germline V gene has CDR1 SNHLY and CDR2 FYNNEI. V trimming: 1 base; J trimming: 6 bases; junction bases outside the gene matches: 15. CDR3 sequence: CASSEGVVGDRTSNEQFF. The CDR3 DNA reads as TGTGCCAGCAGTGAAGGGGTGGTTGGGGACAGAACGTCCAATGAGCAGTTCTTC.